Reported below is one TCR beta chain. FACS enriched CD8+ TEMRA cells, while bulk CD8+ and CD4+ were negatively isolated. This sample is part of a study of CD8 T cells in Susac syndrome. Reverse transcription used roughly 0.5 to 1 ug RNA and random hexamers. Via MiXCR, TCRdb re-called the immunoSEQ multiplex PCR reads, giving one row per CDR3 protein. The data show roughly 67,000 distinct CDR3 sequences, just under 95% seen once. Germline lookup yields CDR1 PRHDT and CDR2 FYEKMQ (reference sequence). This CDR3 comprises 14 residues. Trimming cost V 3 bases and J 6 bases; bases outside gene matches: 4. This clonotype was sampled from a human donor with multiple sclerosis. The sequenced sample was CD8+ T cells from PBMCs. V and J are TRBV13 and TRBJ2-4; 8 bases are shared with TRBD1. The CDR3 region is CASSFRQGTNIQYF. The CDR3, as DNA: TGTGCCAGCAGCTTTCGACAGGGGACAAACATTCAGTACTTC.